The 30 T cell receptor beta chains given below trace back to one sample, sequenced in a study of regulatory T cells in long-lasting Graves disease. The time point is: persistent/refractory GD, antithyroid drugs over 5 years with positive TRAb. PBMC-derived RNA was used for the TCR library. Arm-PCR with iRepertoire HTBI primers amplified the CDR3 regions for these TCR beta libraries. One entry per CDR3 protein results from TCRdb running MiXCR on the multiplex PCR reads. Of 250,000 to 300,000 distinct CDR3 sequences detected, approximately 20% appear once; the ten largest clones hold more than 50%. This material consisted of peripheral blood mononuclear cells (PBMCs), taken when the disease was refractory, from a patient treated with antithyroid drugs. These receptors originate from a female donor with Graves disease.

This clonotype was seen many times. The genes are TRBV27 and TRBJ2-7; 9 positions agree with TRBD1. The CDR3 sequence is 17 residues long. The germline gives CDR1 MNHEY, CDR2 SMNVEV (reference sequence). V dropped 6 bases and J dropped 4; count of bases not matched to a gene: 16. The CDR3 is CASSRDRVFPQLYEQYF. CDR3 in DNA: TGTGCCAGCAGCCGGGACAGGGTGTTCCCGCAATTATACGAGCAGTACTTC.

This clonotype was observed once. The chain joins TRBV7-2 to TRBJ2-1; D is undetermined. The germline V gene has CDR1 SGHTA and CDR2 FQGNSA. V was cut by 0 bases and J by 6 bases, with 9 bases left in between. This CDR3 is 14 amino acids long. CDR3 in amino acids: CASSLAVGPNEQFF. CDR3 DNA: TGTGCCAGCAGCTTAGCGGTTGGGCCCAATGAGCAGTTCTTC.

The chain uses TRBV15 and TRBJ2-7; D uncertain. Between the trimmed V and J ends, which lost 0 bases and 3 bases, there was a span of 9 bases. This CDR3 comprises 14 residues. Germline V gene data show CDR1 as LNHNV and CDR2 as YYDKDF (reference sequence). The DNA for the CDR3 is TGTGCCACCAGCAGAGATTACGGAGACTACGAGCAGTACTTC. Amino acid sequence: CATSRDYGDYEQYF. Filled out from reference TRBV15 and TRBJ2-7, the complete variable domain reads DAMVIQNPRYQVTQFGKPVTLSCSQTLNHNVMYWYQQKSSQAPKLLFHYYDKDFNNEADTPDNFQSRRPNTSFCFLDIRSPGLGDTAMYLCATSRDYGDYEQYFGPGTRLTVT.

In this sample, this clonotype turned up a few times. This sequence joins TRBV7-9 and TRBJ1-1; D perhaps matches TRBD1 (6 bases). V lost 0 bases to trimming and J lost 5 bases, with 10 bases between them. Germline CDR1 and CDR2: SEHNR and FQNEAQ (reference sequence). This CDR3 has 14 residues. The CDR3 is CASSLAGGKTEAFF. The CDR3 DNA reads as TGTGCCAGCAGCTTAGCAGGGGGAAAGACTGAAGCTTTCTTT.

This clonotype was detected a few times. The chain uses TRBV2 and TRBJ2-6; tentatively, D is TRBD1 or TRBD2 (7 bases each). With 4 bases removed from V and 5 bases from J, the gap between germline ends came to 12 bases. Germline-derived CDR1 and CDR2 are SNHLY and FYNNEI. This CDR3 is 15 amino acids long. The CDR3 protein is CASSGEGARANVLTF. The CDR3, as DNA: TGTGCCAGCAGTGGGGAGGGGGCAAGGGCCAACGTCCTGACTTTC.

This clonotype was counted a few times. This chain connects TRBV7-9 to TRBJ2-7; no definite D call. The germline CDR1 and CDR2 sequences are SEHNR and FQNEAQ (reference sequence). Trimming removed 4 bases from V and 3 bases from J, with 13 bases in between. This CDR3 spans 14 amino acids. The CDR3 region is CASSSVAEYYEQYF. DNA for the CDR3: TGTGCCAGCAGCTCCGTGGCAGAATACTACGAGCAGTACTTC.

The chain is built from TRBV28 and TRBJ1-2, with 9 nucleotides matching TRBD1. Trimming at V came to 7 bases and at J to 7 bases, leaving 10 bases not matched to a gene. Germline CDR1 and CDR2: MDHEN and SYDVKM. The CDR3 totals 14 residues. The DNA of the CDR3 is TGTGCCAGCATGGGAACAGGGACAGGGTCTGGCTACACCTTC. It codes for CASMGTGTGSGYTF.

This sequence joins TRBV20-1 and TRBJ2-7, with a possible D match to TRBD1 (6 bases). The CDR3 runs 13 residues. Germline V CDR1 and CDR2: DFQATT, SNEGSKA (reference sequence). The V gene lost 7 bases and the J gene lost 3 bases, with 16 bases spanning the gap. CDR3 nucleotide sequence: TGCAGTGTTGAGACAGGAAATCTCTACGAGCAGTACTTC. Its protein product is CSVETGNLYEQYF.

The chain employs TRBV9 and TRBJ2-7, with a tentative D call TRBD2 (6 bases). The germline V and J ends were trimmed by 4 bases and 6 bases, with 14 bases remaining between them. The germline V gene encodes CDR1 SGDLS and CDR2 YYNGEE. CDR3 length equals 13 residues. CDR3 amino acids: CASSPGTAGEQYF. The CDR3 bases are TGTGCCAGCAGCCCCGGGACTGCGGGCGAGCAGTACTTC.

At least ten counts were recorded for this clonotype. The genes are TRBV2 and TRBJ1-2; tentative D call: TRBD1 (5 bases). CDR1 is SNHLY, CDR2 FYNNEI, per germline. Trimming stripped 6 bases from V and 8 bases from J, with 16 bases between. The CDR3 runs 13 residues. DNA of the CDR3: TGTGCCAGCAGGCCGGCAGGGTCGGAAGGCTACACCTTC. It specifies CASRPAGSEGYTF.

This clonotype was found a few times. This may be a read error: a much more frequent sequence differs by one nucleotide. Here the CDR3 reads CASSLGDFQETQYF. Written as DNA, the CDR3 is TGTGCCAGCAGCTTAGGGGACTTCCAAGAGACCCAGTACTTC. The chain joins TRBV7-2 to TRBJ2-5, with D perhaps matching TRBD2 (6 bases). There are 14 residues in the CDR3. Germline V gives CDR1 SGHTA, CDR2 FQGNSA. Between the trimmed V and J ends, which lost 1 base and 1 base, there was a span of 7 bases.

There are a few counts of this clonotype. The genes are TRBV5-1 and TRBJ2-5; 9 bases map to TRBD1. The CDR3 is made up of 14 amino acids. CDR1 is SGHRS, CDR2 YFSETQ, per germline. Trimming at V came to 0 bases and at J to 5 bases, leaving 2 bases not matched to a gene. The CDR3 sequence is CASSLGDRVETQYF. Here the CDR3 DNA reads TGCGCCAGCAGCTTGGGGGACAGGGTGGAGACCCAGTACTTC.

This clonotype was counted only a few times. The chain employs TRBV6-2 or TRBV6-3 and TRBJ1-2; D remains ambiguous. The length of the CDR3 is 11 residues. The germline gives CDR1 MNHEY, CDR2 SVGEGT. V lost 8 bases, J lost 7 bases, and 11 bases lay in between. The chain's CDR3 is CASGSSGGYTF. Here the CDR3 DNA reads TGTGCCAGCGGATCCTCGGGTGGCTACACCTTC.

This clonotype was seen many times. CDR3 DNA sequence: TGTGCCACCAGTGATCCCGGGACAGGGGGACGATGGAGTGGCTACACCTTC. This codes for CATSDPGTGGRWSGYTF. The gene calls are TRBV24-1 and TRBJ1-2; TRBD1 matches at 11 bases. The CDR3 loop spans 17 amino acids. Germline V gene sequence: CDR1 KGHDR, CDR2 SFDVKD. V lost 3 bases and J lost 7; bases outside the gene matches: 12.

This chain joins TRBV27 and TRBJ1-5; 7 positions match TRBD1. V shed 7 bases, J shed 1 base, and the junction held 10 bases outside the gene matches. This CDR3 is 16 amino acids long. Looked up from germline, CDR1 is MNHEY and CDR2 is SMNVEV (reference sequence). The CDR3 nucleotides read TGTGCCAGCACCCCTACCGGGACAGAGAGCAATCAGCCCCAGCATTTT. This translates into CASTPTGTESNQPQHF.

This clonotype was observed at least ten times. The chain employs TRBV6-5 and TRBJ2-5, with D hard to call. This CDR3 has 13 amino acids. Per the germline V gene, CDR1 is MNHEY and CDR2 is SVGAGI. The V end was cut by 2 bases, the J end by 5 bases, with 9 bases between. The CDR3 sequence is CASSYGLWETQYF. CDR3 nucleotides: TGTGCCAGCAGTTACGGCCTCTGGGAGACCCAGTACTTC.

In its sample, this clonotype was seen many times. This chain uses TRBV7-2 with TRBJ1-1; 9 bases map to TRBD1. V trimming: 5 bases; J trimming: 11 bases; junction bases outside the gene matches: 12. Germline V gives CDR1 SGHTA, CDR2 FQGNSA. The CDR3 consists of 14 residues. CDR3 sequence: CASSPSRDRALAFF. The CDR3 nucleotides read TGTGCCAGCAGCCCATCGAGGGACAGGGCCCTTGCTTTCTTT.

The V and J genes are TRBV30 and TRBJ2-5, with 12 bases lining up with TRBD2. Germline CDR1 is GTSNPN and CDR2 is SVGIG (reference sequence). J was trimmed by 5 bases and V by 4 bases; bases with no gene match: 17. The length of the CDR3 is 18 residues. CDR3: CAWILLRASGREGETQYF. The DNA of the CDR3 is TGTGCCTGGATTCTCCTTCGGGCTAGCGGGAGGGAGGGGGAGACCCAGTACTTC. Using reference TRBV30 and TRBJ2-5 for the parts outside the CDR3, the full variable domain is SQTIHQWPATLVQPVGSPLSLECTVEGTSNPNLYWYRQAAGRGLQLLFYSVGIGQISSEVPQNLSASRPQDRQFILSSKKLLLSDSGFYLCAWILLRASGREGETQYFGPGTRLLVL.

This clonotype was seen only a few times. The CDR3 DNA follows: TGTGCCACCAGTGAGAGCAGGGGCGGGAGCCAAGAGACCCAGTACTTC. Its protein product is CATSESRGGSQETQYF. This sequence joins TRBV24-1 and TRBJ2-5, with a tentative D call TRBD2 (7 bases). Germline CDR1 and CDR2: KGHDR and SFDVKD. This CDR3 is built from 16 residues. Deletions cut 4 bases from V and 1 base from J, with 15 bases between.

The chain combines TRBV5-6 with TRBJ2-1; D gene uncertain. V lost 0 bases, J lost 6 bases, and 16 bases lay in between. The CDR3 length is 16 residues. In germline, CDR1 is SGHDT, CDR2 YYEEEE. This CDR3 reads CASSLGVVVLFNEQFF. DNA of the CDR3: TGTGCCAGCAGCTTGGGGGTGGTTGTTCTTTTCAATGAGCAGTTCTTC.

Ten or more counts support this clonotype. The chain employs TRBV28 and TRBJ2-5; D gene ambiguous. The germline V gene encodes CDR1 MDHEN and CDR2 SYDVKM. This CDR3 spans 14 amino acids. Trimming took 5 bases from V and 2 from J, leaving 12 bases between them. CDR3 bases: TGTGCCAGCAGTCGAAGGACGAAACAAGAGACCCAGTACTTC. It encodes CASSRRTKQETQYF.

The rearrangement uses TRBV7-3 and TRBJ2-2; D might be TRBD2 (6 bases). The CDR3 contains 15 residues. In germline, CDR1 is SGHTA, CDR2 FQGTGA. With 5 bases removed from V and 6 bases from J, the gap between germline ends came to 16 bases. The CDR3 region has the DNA TGTGCCAGCAGCGCGCAGGGCGGCGGGGCCGGGGAGCTGTTTTTT. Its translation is CASSAQGGGAGELFF. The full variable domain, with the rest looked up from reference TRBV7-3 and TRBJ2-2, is GAGVSQTPSNKVTEKGKYVELRCDPISGHTALYWYRQSLGQGPEFLIYFQGTGAADDSGLPNDRFFAVRPEGSVSTLKIQRTERGDSAVYLCASSAQGGGAGELFFGEGSRLTVL.

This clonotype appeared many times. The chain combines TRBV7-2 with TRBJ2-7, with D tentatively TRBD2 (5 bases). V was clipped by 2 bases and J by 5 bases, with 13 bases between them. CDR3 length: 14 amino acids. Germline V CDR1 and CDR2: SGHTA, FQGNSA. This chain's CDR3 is CASSLIGLAHEQYF. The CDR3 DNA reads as TGTGCCAGCAGCTTAATTGGGCTAGCTCACGAGCAGTACTTC.

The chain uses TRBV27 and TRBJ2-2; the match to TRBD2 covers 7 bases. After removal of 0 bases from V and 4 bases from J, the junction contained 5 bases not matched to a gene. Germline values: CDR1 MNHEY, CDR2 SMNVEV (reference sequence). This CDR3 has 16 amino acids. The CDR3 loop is CASSLSWTSPTGELFF. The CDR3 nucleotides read TGTGCCAGCAGTTTATCCTGGACTAGTCCCACCGGGGAGCTGTTTTTT.

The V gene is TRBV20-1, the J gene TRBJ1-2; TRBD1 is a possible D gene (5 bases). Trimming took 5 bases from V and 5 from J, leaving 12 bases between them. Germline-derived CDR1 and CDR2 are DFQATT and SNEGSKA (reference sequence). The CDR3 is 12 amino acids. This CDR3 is CSAWTITYGYTF. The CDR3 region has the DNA TGCAGTGCTTGGACAATTACATATGGCTACACCTTC.

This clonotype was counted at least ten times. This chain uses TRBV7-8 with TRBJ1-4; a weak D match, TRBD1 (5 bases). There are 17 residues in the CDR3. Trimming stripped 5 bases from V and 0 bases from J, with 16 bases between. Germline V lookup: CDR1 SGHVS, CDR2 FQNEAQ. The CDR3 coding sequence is TGTGCCAGCAGCCCGCGCAGGGCCCTTTCAACTAATGAAAAACTGTTTTTT. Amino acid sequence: CASSPRRALSTNEKLFF. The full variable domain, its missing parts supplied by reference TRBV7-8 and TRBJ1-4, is GAGVSQSPRYKVAKRGQDVALRCDPISGHVSLFWYQQALGQGPEFLTYFQNEAQLDKSGLPSDRFFAERPEGSVSTLKIQRTQQEDSAVYLCASSPRRALSTNEKLFFGSGTQLSVL.

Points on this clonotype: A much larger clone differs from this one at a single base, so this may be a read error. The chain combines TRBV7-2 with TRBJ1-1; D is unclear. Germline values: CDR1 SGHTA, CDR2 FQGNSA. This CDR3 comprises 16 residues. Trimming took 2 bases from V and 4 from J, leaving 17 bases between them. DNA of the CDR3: TGTGCCAGCAGCTTAACCCAAGGAAAGGCGCCCACTGAAGCTTTCTTT. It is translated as CASSLTQGKAPTEAFF. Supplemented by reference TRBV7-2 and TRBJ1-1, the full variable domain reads GAGVSQSPSNKVTEKGKDVELRCDPISGHTALYWYRQSLGQGLEFLIYFQGNSAPDKSGLPSDRFSAERTGGSVSTLTIQRTQQEDSAVYLCASSLTQGKAPTEAFFGQGTRLTVV.

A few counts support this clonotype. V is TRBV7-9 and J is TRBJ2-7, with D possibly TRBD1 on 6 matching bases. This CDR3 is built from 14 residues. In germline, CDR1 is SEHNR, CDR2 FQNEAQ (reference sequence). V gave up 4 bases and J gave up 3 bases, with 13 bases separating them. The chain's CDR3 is CASSSRVRGYEQYF. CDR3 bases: TGTGCCAGCAGCTCACGAGTCAGGGGCTACGAGCAGTACTTC.

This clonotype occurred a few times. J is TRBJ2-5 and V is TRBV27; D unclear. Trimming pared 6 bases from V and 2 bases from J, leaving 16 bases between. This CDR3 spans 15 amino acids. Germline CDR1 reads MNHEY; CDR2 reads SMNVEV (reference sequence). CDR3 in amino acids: CASRFSWTQQETQYF. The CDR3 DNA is TGTGCCAGCAGATTTAGCTGGACCCAACAAGAGACCCAGTACTTC.

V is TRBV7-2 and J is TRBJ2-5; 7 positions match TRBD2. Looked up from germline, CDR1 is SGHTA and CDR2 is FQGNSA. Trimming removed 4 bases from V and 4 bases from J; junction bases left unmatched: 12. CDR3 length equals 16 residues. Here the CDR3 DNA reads TGTGCCAGCAGCTCCGGACTAGTAGAGGGGCTAGAGACCCAGTACTTC. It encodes CASSSGLVEGLETQYF.